The 16 T cell receptor beta chains below all came from one sample that was sequenced in a study of blood T cell repertoires in COVID-19. Data came from immunoSEQ multiplex PCR; TCRdb stores just in-frame clones and leaves some out. The sample contains roughly 140,000 clones, approximately 80% of which appear only once. Sequences were obtained from peripheral blood. These receptor sequences come from a human donor in a cohort sampled during active COVID-19.

V usage is TRBV5-4 and J usage is TRBJ2-2; TRBD1 matches at 10 bases. The CDR3 has 15 residues. CDR1 is SGHNT and CDR2 is YYREEE in the germline V gene (reference sequence). Germline trimming cut 4 bases from V and 4 bases from J; bases unmatched to any gene: 4. CDR3 sequence reads: CASSPRDRGTGELFF. The CDR3, as DNA: TGTGCCAGCAGCCCCCGGGACAGGGGCACCGGGGAGCTGTTTTTT.

J is TRBJ1-1 and V is TRBV2; TRBD1 aligns across 8 bases. The CDR3 sequence is 13 residues long. J gave up 1 base and V 7 bases, and 2 bases lay outside the gene matches. CDR1 and CDR2 from the germline V gene are SNHLY and FYNNEI. The CDR3 DNA follows: TGTGCCAGCACCGGACAGGGGAACACTGAAGCTTTCTTT. The encoded protein is CASTGQGNTEAFF.

This chain links TRBV10-2 with TRBJ2-3, with TRBD2 matching over 9 bases. Looked up from germline, CDR1 is WSHSY and CDR2 is SAAADI. This CDR3 spans 14 amino acids. Germline trimming cut 10 bases from V and 2 bases from J; bases unmatched to any gene: 7. CDR3 nucleotide sequence: TGCGCCACCTCGGTAGCGGGGGACACAGATACGCAGTATTTT. It is translated as CATSVAGDTDTQYF.

J is TRBJ2-3 and V is TRBV12-3 or TRBV12-4; D might be TRBD2 (6 bases). This CDR3 has 13 residues. V was pared by 7 bases and J by 3 bases, with 11 bases between. The CDR3 loop reads CASTRDLTDTQYF. CDR3 nucleotide sequence: TGTGCCAGCACCCGGGACTTAACAGATACGCAGTATTTT.

This clone was counted many times. The chain recombines TRBV5-4 with TRBJ2-1; 10 bases agree with TRBD2. CDR3 size: 15 residues. Germline CDR1 reads SGHNT; CDR2 reads YYREEE (reference sequence). V dropped 5 bases and J dropped 4; count of bases not matched to a gene: 6. CDR3 nucleotide sequence: TGTGCCAGCAGACCTCTAGCGGGGGTTTACAATGAGCAGTTCTTC. It translates to CASRPLAGVYNEQFF.

The J gene is TRBJ2-5, the V gene TRBV5-4, with a possible D match to TRBD2 (6 bases). With 4 bases removed from V and 3 bases from J, the gap between germline ends came to 10 bases. Germline V gene lookup returns CDR1 SGHNT and CDR2 YYREEE (reference sequence). This CDR3 is built from 13 residues. In DNA, the CDR3 is TGTGCCAGCAGCAGCCGGGAGAAAGAGACCCAGTACTTC. Translated, it gives CASSSREKETQYF.

This clone was counted between two and nine times. The chain carries TRBV20-1 and TRBJ2-3, with D unclear. Germline V gene data show CDR1 as DFQATT and CDR2 as SNEGSKA (reference sequence). The CDR3 totals 10 residues. Trimming took off 6 bases at V and 5 bases at J, with 6 bases between the two ends. Here the CDR3 DNA reads TGCAGTGCCGCGCTAGATACGCAGTATTTT. This gives the protein CSAALDTQYF.

The chain combines TRBV2 with TRBJ1-2; TRBD1 aligns across 9 bases. Germline CDR1 is SNHLY and CDR2 is FYNNEI. V gave up 7 bases and J gave up 4 bases; unmatched junction bases: 7. The length of the CDR3 is 14 residues. CDR3 nucleotides: TGTGCCAGCATGACCGGGACAGGGTCCTATGGCTACACCTTC. Translation gives CASMTGTGSYGYTF.

The J gene is TRBJ1-1, the V gene TRBV6-5, with 11 bases fitting TRBD1. J was trimmed by 4 bases and V by 6 bases; bases with no gene match: 4. The CDR3 spans 14 residues. CDR1 and CDR2 from the germline V gene are MNHEY and SVGAGI. CDR3 in DNA: TGTGCCAGCAGCAGGGACAGGGGGGGCACTGAAGCTTTCTTT. Translated, it gives CASSRDRGGTEAFF.

The gene calls are TRBV7-9 and TRBJ1-2, with a tentative D call TRBD1 (6 bases). CDR1 and CDR2 from the germline V gene are SEHNR and FQNEAQ (reference sequence). V dropped 1 base and J dropped 4 bases, with 13 bases sitting between them. The CDR3 covers 15 residues. The CDR3 protein is CASSLGGQGSYGYTF. In DNA form, the CDR3 reads TGTGCCAGCAGCTTAGGCGGCCAGGGGAGCTATGGCTACACCTTC.

V is TRBV12-3 or TRBV12-4 and J is TRBJ1-2, with D unresolved. This CDR3 spans 12 amino acids. V lost 5 bases and J 7 bases, leaving 11 bases between the germline ends. The chain's CDR3 is CASSPRVAGYTF. CDR3 coding DNA: TGTGCCAGCAGTCCCCGGGTCGCTGGCTACACCTTC.

The CDR3 DNA sequence: TGTGCCAGCCGACTAGCGGAGAAAAACGAGCAGTACTTC. It yields the protein CASRLAEKNEQYF. J is TRBJ2-7 and V is TRBV6-6, with 9 bases identical to TRBD2. With 8 bases clipped from V and 5 bases from J, the junction kept 7 bases outside the gene matches. The CDR3 has 13 amino acids. Germline CDR1 reads MNHNY; CDR2 reads SVGAGI (reference sequence).

This chain joins TRBV19 and TRBJ1-4, with D unclear. The CDR3 length is 14 residues. Germline CDR1 LNHDA, CDR2 SQIVND (reference sequence). V lost 6 bases and J 0 bases, leaving 8 bases between the germline ends. The CDR3 coding sequence is TGTGCCAGTAGGGACGGGGCAACTAATGAAAAACTGTTTTTT. Translating it yields CASRDGATNEKLFF. Full variable domain (outside the CDR3, taken from reference TRBV19 and TRBJ1-4): DGGITQSPKYLFRKEGQNVTLSCEQNLNHDAMYWYRQDPGQGLRLIYYSQIVNDFQKGDIAEGYSVSREKKESFPLTVTSAQKNPTAFYLCASRDGATNEKLFFGSGTQLSVL.

The chain has TRBV4-1 and TRBJ1-1; TRBD1 matches 9 bases. The CDR3 loop spans 16 amino acids. CDR1 is MGHRA, CDR2 YSYEKL, per germline. Trimming cost V 0 bases and J 0 bases; bases outside gene matches: 2. For the CDR3, the DNA is TGCGCCAGCAGCCAAGAAGGGACAGGGTTGAACACTGAAGCTTTCTTT. The encoded protein is CASSQEGTGLNTEAFF.

The V call is TRBV27, the J call TRBJ1-1, with TRBD1 identical over 10 bases. Germline V gene lookup returns CDR1 MNHEY and CDR2 SMNVEV (reference sequence). V dropped 1 base and J dropped 3; count of bases not matched to a gene: 8. This CDR3 is 17 amino acids long. The CDR3 DNA reads TGTGCCAGCAGTTTATTTGGGACAGGGGTGAGGGACACTGAAGCTTTCTTT. Its translation: CASSLFGTGVRDTEAFF.

The V and J genes are TRBV2 and TRBJ2-6; D remains ambiguous. Trimming shortened V by 6 bases and J by 0 bases, and 18 bases separated the two germline ends. The CDR3 is made up of 18 amino acids. From germline, CDR1 is SNHLY and CDR2 FYNNEI. CDR3 bases: TGTGCCAGCAGGGGTAGAGGCGGTGATAGCTCTGGGGCCAACGTCCTGACTTTC. Protein: CASRGRGGDSSGANVLTF.